Described below is a single TCR beta chain sequence and its context. Antigen: not known. This CDR3 is 17 amino acids long. This specimen belongs to a study of T cells expressing NK-cell markers. In the study overall: Seven sequenced donors out of eight were HCMV-seropositive, one seronegative.

Study-level findings and limits: In several donors, these clonotypes also led the CD3+CD56-NKG2C+ fraction. The study left the HCMV specificity of expanded NKG2C+ T cell clones unresolved.

With the 5' RACE reads reprocessed, TCRdb shows one record per CDR3 protein and no DNA. The listing contains 350,000 to 450,000 distinct CDR3 sequences. The J gene is TRBJ1-5, the V gene TRBV21-1. TRBV21-1 is classified as a pseudogene. This TCR was sampled from a man aged 18-69 years in good health. The sequencing input was blood T cells: a sorted CD56 or NKG2C T cell subset, CD4+ or CD8+ T cells, or bulk PBMC T cells (not recorded which). CDR3 amino acids: CASRMLLPLYSNQPQHF.